This T cell receptor (beta chain) was sequenced during a study of T cell changes during pregnancy in multiple sclerosis. This CDR3 spans 15 amino acids. Germline-derived CDR1 and CDR2 are SGHRS and YFSETQ. V gave up 5 bases and J gave up 3 bases; unmatched junction bases: 8. The data were produced by immunoSEQ multiplex PCR, yet TCRdb's version contains in-frame clones alone and is incomplete. The sample contains 26,000 or so clones, roughly 90% of which appear only once. Material: CD4+ T cells from peripheral blood mononuclear cells, obtained in the first trimester of pregnancy. This chain uses TRBV5-1 with TRBJ2-3, with 8 bases matching TRBD2. The receptor was derived from a female donor in good health, enrolled as a control in a pregnancy study. CDR3 nucleotides: TGCGCCAGCAGAGTCGGGGGGGCCGGAACAGATACGCAGTATTTT. Translating gives CASRVGGAGTDTQYF.